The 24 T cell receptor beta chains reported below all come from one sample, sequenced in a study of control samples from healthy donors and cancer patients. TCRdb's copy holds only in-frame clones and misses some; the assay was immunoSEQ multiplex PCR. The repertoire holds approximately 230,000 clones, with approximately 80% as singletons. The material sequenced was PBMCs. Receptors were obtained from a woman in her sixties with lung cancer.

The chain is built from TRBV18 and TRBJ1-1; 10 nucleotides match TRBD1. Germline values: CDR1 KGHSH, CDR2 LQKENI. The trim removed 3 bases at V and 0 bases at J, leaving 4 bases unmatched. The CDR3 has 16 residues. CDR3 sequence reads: CASSPRTGGMNTEAFF. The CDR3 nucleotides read TGTGCCAGCTCACCTCGGACAGGGGGGATGAACACTGAAGCTTTCTTT.

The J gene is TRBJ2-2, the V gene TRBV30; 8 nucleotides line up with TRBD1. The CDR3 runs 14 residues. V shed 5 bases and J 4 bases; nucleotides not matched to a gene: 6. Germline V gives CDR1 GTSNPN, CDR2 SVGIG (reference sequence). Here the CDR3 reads CAWGRGLATGELFF. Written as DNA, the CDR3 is TGTGCCTGGGGCAGGGGGCTGGCCACCGGGGAGCTGTTTTTT.

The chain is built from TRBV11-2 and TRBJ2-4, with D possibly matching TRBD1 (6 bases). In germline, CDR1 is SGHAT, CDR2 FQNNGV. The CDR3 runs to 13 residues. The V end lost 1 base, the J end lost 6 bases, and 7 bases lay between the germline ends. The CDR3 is CASSLAGVNIQYF. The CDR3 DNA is TGTGCCAGCAGCTTAGCAGGGGTAAACATTCAGTACTTC.

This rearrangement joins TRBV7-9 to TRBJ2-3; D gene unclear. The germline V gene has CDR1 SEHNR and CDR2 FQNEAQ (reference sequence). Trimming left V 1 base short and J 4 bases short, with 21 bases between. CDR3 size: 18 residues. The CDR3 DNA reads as TGTGCCAGCAGCTTAGGCTATAGGGTCGCGACACGCTCAGATACGCAGTATTTT. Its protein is CASSLGYRVATRSDTQYF.

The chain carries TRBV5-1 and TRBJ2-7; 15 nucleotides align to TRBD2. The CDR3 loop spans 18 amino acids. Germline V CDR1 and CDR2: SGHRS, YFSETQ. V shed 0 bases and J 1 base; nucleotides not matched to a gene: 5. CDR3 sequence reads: CASSLGTSGRAKSYEQYF. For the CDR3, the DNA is TGCGCCAGCAGCTTGGGGACTAGCGGGAGGGCTAAGTCCTACGAGCAGTACTTC.

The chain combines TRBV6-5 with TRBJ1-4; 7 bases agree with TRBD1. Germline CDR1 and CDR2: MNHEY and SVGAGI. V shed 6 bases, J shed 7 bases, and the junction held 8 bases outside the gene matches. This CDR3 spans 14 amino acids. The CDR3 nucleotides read TGTGCCAGCAGCCTACAGGGGAGGGGTGAAAAACTGTTTTTT. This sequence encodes CASSLQGRGEKLFF.

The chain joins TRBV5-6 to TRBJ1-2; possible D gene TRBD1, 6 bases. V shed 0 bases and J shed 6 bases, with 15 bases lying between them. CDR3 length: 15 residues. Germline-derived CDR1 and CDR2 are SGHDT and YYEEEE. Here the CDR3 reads CASSLGPGTRNGYTF. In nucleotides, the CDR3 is TGTGCCAGCAGCTTGGGCCCCGGGACACGCAATGGCTACACCTTC.

The CDR3, as DNA: TGTGCCAGTAGTACTTCGGACAGTTCTAATGAAAAACTGTTTTTT. It encodes CASSTSDSSNEKLFF. The gene calls are TRBV19 and TRBJ1-4, with a possible D match to TRBD1 (6 bases). Germline CDR1 and CDR2: LNHDA and SQIVND (reference sequence). Trimming took 4 bases from V and 3 from J, leaving 12 bases between them. This CDR3 has 15 residues.

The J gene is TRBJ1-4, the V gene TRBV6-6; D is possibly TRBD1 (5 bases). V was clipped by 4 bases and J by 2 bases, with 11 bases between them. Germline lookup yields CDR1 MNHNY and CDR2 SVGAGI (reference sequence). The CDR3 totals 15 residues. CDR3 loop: CASSSRGTTNEKLFF. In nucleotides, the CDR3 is TGTGCCAGCAGTTCGAGGGGAACGACTAATGAAAAACTGTTTTTT.

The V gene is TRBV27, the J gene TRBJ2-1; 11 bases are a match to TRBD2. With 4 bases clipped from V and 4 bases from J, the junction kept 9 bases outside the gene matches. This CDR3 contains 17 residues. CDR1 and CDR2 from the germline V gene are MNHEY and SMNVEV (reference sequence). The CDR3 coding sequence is TGTGCCAGCAGTTGGGAGGCGACTAGCGGGGTATACAATGAGCAGTTCTTC. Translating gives CASSWEATSGVYNEQFF.

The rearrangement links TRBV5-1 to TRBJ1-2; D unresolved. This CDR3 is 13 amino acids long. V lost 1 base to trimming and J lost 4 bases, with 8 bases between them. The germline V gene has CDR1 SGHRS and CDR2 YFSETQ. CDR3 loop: CASSLSGRYGYTF. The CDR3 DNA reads TGCGCCAGCAGCTTGTCAGGCCGCTATGGCTACACCTTC.

CDR3 bases: TGTGCCAGTACCAACGGACAGAGCTCCTACAATGAGCAGTTCTTC. Protein product: CASTNGQSSYNEQFF. The chain carries TRBV19 and TRBJ2-1; tentatively, D is TRBD1 (6 bases). Trimming stripped 7 bases from V and 0 bases from J, with 13 bases between. The CDR3 loop spans 15 amino acids. Germline CDR1 and CDR2: LNHDA and SQIVND (reference sequence).

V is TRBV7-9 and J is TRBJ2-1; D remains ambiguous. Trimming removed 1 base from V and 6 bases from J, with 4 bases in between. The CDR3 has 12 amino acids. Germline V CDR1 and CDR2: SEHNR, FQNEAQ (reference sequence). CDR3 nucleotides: TGTGCCAGCAGCTTAGTGGGCAATGAGCAGTTCTTC. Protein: CASSLVGNEQFF.

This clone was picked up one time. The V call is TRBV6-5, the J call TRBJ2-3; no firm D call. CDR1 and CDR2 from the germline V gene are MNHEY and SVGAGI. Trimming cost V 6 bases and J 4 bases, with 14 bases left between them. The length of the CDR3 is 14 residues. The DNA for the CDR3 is TGTGCCAGCAGCGACGGATTCGGACCAGATACGCAGTATTTT. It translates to CASSDGFGPDTQYF.

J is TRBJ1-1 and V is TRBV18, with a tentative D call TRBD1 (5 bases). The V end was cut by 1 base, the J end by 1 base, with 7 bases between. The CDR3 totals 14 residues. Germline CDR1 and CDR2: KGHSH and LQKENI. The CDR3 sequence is CASSPRRANTEAFF. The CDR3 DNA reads TGTGCCAGCTCACCACGCAGGGCGAACACTGAAGCTTTCTTT.

The CDR3 sequence: CASSRSVMNTEAFF. In DNA, the CDR3 is TGTGCCAGTAGTCGGAGCGTTATGAACACTGAAGCTTTCTTT. The rearrangement uses TRBV19 and TRBJ1-1; D call uncertain. Germline assignment: CDR1 LNHDA and CDR2 SQIVND (reference sequence). Trimming took 5 bases from V and 0 from J, leaving 10 bases between them. The CDR3 totals 14 residues.

The CDR3 region is CASSPGLAGGIQETQYF. The DNA of the CDR3 is TGTGCCAGCAGCCCCGGACTAGCGGGGGGAATTCAAGAGACCCAGTACTTC. The chain couples TRBV5-4 to TRBJ2-5; 14 bases agree with TRBD2. Germline CDR1 and CDR2: SGHNT and YYREEE (reference sequence). The CDR3 has 17 residues. With V trimmed by 4 bases and J by 2 bases, 7 bases remained unmatched.

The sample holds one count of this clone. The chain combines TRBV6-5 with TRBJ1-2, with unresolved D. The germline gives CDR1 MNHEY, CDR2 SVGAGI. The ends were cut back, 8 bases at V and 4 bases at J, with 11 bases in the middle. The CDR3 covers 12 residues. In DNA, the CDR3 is TGTGCCAGCTCCACGGGGATCTATGGCTACACCTTC. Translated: CASSTGIYGYTF.

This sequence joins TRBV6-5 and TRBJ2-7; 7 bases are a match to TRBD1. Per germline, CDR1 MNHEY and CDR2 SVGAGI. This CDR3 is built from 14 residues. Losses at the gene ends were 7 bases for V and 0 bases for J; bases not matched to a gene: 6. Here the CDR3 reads CASTTPGGSYEQYF. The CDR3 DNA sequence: TGTGCCAGCACCACCCCAGGGGGCTCCTACGAGCAGTACTTC.

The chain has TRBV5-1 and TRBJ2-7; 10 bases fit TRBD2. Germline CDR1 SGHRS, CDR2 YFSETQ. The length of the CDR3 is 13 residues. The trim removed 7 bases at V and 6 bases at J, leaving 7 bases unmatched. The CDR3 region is CASGSGGAPEQYF. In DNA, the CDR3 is TGCGCCAGCGGGAGCGGGGGGGCCCCCGAGCAGTACTTC.

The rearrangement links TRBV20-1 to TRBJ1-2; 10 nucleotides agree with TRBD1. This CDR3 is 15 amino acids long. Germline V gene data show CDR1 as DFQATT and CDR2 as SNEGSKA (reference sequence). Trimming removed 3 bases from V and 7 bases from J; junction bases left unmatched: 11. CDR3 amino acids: CSASAMTGGAVGYTF. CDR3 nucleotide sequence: TGCAGTGCTAGTGCAATGACAGGGGGCGCGGTTGGCTACACCTTC.

CDR3 sequence: CASSFSRAGNEQFF. The CDR3 DNA is TGCGCCAGCAGCTTTAGCAGGGCTGGCAATGAGCAGTTCTTC. This chain links TRBV5-1 with TRBJ2-1; a possible D gene is TRBD1 (5 bases). V lost 2 bases and J 6 bases, leaving 12 bases between the germline ends. The CDR3 loop spans 14 amino acids. CDR1 SGHRS and CDR2 YFSETQ come from the germline V gene.

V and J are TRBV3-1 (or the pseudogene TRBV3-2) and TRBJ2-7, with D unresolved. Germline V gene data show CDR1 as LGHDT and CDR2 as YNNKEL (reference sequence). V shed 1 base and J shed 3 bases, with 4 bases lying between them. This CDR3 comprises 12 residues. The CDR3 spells CASSQGVYEQYF. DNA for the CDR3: TGTGCCAGCAGCCAAGGCGTCTACGAGCAGTACTTC.

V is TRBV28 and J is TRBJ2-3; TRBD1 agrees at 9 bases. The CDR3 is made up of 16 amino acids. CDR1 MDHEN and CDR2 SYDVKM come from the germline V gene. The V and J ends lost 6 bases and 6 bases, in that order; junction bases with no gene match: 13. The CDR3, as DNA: TGTGCCAGCAGGCTCCAACCGGGACAGGGAGGGGATACGCAGTATTTT. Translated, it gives CASRLQPGQGGDTQYF.